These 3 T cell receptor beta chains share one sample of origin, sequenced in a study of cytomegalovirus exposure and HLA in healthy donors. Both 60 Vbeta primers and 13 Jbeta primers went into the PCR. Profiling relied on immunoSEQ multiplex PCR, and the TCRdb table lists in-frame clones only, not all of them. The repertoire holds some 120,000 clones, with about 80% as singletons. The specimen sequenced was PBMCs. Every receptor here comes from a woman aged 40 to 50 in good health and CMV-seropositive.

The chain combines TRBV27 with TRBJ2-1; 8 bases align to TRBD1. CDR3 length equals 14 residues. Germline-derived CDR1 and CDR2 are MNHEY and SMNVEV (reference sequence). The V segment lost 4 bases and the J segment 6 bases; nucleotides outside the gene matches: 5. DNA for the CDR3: TGTGCCAGCAGTTGGGACAGGTCCCTCAATGAGCAGTTCTTC. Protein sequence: CASSWDRSLNEQFF.

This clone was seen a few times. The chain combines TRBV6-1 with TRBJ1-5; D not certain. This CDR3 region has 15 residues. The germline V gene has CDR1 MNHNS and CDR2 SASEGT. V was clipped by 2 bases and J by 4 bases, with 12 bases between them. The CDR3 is CASSEIFSGNQPQHF. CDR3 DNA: TGTGCCAGCAGTGAAATCTTCTCGGGTAATCAGCCCCAGCATTTT.

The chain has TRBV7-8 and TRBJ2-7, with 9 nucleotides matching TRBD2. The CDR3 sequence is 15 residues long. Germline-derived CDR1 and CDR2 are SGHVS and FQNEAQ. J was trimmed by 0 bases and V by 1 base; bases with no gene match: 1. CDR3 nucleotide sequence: TGTGCCAGCAGCTTAGGGACTAGCGCCTCCTACGAGCAGTACTTC. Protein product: CASSLGTSASYEQYF.